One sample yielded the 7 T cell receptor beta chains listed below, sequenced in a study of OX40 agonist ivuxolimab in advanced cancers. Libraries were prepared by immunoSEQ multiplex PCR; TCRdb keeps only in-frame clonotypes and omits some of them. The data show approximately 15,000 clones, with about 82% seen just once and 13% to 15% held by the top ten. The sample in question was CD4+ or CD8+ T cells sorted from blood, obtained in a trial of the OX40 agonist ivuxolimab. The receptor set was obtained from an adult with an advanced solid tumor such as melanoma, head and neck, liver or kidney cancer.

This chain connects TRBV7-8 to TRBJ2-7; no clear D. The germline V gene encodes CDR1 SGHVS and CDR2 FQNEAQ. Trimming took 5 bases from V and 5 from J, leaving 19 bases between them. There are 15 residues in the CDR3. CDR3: CASSPTDGRINEQYF. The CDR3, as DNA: TGTGCCAGCAGCCCTACTGACGGACGGATCAACGAGCAGTACTTC.

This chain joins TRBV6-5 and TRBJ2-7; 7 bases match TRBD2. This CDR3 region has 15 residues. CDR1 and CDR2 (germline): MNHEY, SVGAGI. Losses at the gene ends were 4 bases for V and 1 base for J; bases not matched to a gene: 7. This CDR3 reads CASSSGGGGSYEQYF. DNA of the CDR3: TGTGCCAGCAGTTCCGGCGGGGGTGGGTCCTACGAGCAGTACTTC.

CDR3 DNA: TGTGCCAGCAGCTTAGGACTAGCGGGAGTCTATGAGCAGTTCTTC. Amino acid sequence: CASSLGLAGVYEQFF. The chain uses TRBV13 and TRBJ2-1; 11 bases fit TRBD2. The germline V gene has CDR1 PRHDT and CDR2 FYEKMQ (reference sequence). CDR3 size: 15 residues. Trimming removed 0 bases from V and 8 bases from J; junction bases left unmatched: 3.

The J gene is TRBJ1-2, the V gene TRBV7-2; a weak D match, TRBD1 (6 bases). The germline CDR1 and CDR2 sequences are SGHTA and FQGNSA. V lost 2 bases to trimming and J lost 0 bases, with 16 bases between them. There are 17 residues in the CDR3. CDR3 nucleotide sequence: TGTGCCAGCAGCTTAAGCCGAACAGGGTTGGCTAACTATGGCTACACCTTC. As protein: CASSLSRTGLANYGYTF.

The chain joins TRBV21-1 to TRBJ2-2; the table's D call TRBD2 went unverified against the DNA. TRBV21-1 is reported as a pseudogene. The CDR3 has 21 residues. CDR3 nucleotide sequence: TGTGCCAGCAGCTCGTCGCAGCGGTTTAGGACTAGCGTTGTCGGCACCGGGGAGCTGTTTTTT. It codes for CASSSSQRFRTSVVGTGELFF.

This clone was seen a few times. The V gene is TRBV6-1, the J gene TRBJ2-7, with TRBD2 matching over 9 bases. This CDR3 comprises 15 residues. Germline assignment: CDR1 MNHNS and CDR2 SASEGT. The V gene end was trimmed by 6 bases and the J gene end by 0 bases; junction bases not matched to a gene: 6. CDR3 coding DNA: TGTGCCAGCAGGGAAAGCGGGGGGAGCTCCTACGAGCAGTACTTC. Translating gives CASRESGGSSYEQYF.

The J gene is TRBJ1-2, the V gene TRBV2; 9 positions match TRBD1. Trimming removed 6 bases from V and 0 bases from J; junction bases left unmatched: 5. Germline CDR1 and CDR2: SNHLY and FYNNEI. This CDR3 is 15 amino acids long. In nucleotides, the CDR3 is TGTGCCAGCAGGAGGGGACAGGGCTCTAACTATGGCTACACCTTC. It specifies CASRRGQGSNYGYTF.